This TCR beta chain was documented in a study of shared clonotypes between healthy human individuals. Repertoires were generated with immunoSEQ multiplex PCR, while TCRdb's copy carries only in-frame clones and drops some. The sample contains 1.6 million or so clones, roughly 96% of which appear only once. V lost 6 bases to trimming and J lost 1 base, with 10 bases between them. Germline CDR1 reads LNHDA; CDR2 reads SQIVND (reference sequence). The CDR3 runs to 14 residues. The sample taken for sequencing was naive CD4+ T cells sorted from blood. As for subset: CD45RA+ positively selected. The chain carries TRBV19 and TRBJ1-5; no clear D gene. The TCR sequence derives from a man between 25 and 39 years old in good health. CDR3 region: CASRSGVSNQPQHF. The CDR3, as DNA: TGTGCCAGTAGATCCGGGGTGAGCAATCAGCCCCAGCATTTT.